This T cell receptor beta chain was profiled in a study of blood T cell repertoires in COVID-19. Study as a whole: From the United States, Italy and Spain came samples of acute and convalescent COVID-19.

The CDR3 sequence is 16 residues long. V lost 3 bases, J lost 0 bases, and 13 bases lay in between. The germline V gene encodes CDR1 SGHVS and CDR2 FQNEAQ. The protocol was immunoSEQ multiplex PCR, while the TCRdb copy is restricted to in-frame clones and leaves out a portion. The repertoire has fewer than 300,000 clones, 80% to 90% of them found once; the top ten carry over 7.5%. Participant reports of clinical history set cohort assignment. Recovered status in Cohort 3 required two negative PCRs, clearance, or symptom resolution. Sequencing input: PBMCs or T cells enriched from blood (not recorded which). The sequence came from a man aged 35 to 55 who had recovered from COVID-19. The chain employs TRBV7-8 and TRBJ2-3; the D gene is possibly TRBD2 (6 bases). The CDR3 region has the DNA TGTGCCAGCAGCTTCGCAGGACTACCTAGCACAGATACGCAGTATTTT. Protein: CASSFAGLPSTDTQYF.